The clone carrying this T cell receptor (beta chain) was detected many times. Its antigen is as yet unknown. The data stem from a study of CD8 T cells in ankylosing spondylitis. Study observations and caveats: A TCR beta motif of under ten highly homologous variants appeared characteristic of ankylosing spondylitis blood. Earlier authors reported some of these motif variants in reactive arthritis synovial fluid and blood.

Via MiXCR, TCRdb re-called the 5' RACE reads, giving one row per CDR3 protein. Here the sample spans roughly 490,000 distinct CDR3 sequences, about 5.2% being singletons. This clonotype originated in a male donor with ankylosing spondylitis. The sample was blood, either unsorted or a sorted T cell fraction (not recorded which).

Here the CDR3 DNA reads TGTGCCAGCAGTGCAGGCCCCGGGACTAAAAAAGAGACCCAGTACTTC. It encodes CASSAGPGTKKETQYF. The gene calls are TRBV27 and TRBJ2-5, with TRBD2 matching over 7 bases. Germline lookup yields CDR1 MNHEY and CDR2 SMNVEV (reference sequence). The J segment lost 3 bases and the V segment lost 5 bases, leaving 12 bases of the junction unmatched. The CDR3 is 16 residues long.